What follows describes a single TCR beta chain. Its cognate antigen has yet to be identified. No much larger clonotype is one base removed from it; base qualities were not supplied. Profiling of TCR beta VDJ combinations and CDR3 sequences used genomic DNA as the template. An Illumina HiSeq 2000 was used for TCR repertoire sequencing. On the study's bioinformatics: Repertoires were assessed using TRBV/TRBJ rearrangement plots, CDR3 size and DJ length profiles, and Simpson's diversity index. The most abundant DNA sequence in the deep sequencing data was taken as the immunodominant clone. CDR3 amino acid sequences were checked for sharing across subjects and were also compared against the VDJdb database and published repertoires. Clones were called with MiXCR by TCRdb after fastp trimmed the public reads at Q25, and only in-frame beta chains were retained. CDR3 protein sequences are deduplicated, and each keeps its most common genes and DNA. None of the V and J calls come from the authors' own analysis; TCRdb made them. In this sample the table shows some 140,000 distinct CDR3 sequences, 40% to 65% of which occur a single time. Approximately 12% of the sample comes from the top ten.

These data are taken from a study of CD8+CD57+ T cells in acquired aplastic anemia (dated by TCRdb to the late 2010s). Regarding the study in general: Extracted DNA from sorted CD4+ and CD8+ cells averaged 3.2 ug, ranging from about 0.19 to 30 ug. A CD8+CD57+ expansion meant a frequency higher than the mean frequency seen in healthy subjects.

Flow cytometry had shown CD8+CD57+ cell expansion in the patients selected for sequencing. Severe acquired aplastic anemia was diagnosed in all patients according to International Study of Aplastic Anemia and Agranulocytosis and Camitta criteria. Patients had received no therapy at the time of blood sampling. In this study, sorted CD4+ and CD8+ T cells from the blood of healthy subjects and of severe aplastic anemia patients had their TCR repertoires deep-sequenced. In the USA, patient enrollment took place under clinicaltrials.gov protocols 00001620, 01623167, 00001397, 00071045, 00081523 and 00961064. Ficoll-Paque density gradient centrifugation was used to isolate peripheral blood mononuclear cells. CD4+ and CD8+ T cells were sorted by FACS or magnetic beads before DNA extraction. As encoded in the germline V gene, CDR1 is MGHDK while CDR2 is SYGVNS. The CDR3 sequence holds 16 residues, the cysteine and phenylalanine included. Only CDR3 DNA is held: 48 bases, read in frame from base 1. V loses 0 bases of germline sequence and J loses 3 bases, and the interval between the two ends is 11 bases.

The paper as a whole reports these results and caveats: No significant difference in CD8+ Simpson's diversity was found between patients and healthy controls (P=0.060). Nearly 30 CD8+ CDR3 sequences were found in both patients and controls but appeared to be highly expressed in patients and within the immunodominant clones of the patients.

The receptor chain draws on TRBV25-1 and TRBJ2-2; D gene: possibly TRBD1, on 5 matching bases. Specimen: sorted CD4+, CD8+, or CD8+CD57+ T cells (not recorded which) from PBMCs. The source is a human donor with aplastic anemia. For the CDR3, the sequence is CASSEYPTDYTGELFF. The DNA sequence is TGTGCCAGCAGTGAATACCCGACAGATTACACCGGGGAGCTGTTTTTT. The variable domain in full, with residues beyond the CDR3 obtained from the reference TRBV25-1 and TRBJ2-2 genes, is EADIYQTPRYLVIGTGKKITLECSQTMGHDKMYWYQQDPGMELHLIHYSYGVNSTEKGDLSSESTVSRIRTEHFPLTLESARPSHTSQYLCASSEYPTDYTGELFFGEGSRLTVL.